These T cell receptor beta chains were read from a single sample in a study of T cell responses to AZD1222 COVID-19 vaccine. TCRdb's table, derived via immunoSEQ multiplex PCR, lists solely in-frame clones and lacks some. Among 150,000 to 200,000 clones, about 92% were seen once, and the ten largest hold about 1.5%. This sample comprised peripheral blood, obtained 28 days after the second AZD1222 dose. These receptors were taken from an adult who received the AZD1222 COVID-19 vaccine. Each CDR3 is given with its conserved first and last residue. Each record gives: V gene, J gene, D gene, clone size, CDR3 protein, CDR3 DNA. The D gene is left open where the match is weak. Only part of the rows carry a size: once, few, many, or a class if the clone is expanded.

>TRBV18|TRBJ2-5|-|-
CASSPENRVETQYF
TGTGCCAGCTCACCAGAGAACAGGGTTGAGACCCAGTACTTC
>TRBV28|TRBJ2-7|TRBD2|-
CASSLGLAGVMNYEQYF
TGTGCCAGCAGTTTAGGACTAGCGGGGGTAATGAACTACGAGCAGTACTTC
>TRBV13|TRBJ2-5|-|-
CASSLVLVETQYF
TGTGCCAGCAGCTTAGTTCTTGTAGAGACCCAGTACTTC
>TRBV27|TRBJ1-5|-|-
CASSVAGGLDQPQHF
TGTGCCAGCAGTGTAGCGGGGGGGCTGGATCAGCCCCAGCATTTT
>TRBV7-3|TRBJ2-1|-|-
CASSLGRSGTYNEQFF
TGTGCCAGCAGCTTAGGGCGGAGCGGTACCTACAATGAGCAGTTCTTC
>TRBV10-1|TRBJ2-3|-|-
CASRGPGQKAQYF
TGCGCCAGCCGTGGCCCCGGACAGAAGGCGCAGTATTTT
>TRBV28|TRBJ2-7|TRBD2|-
CASSPSAGAYPYEQYF
TGTGCCAGCAGCCCTTCAGCGGGGGCGTACCCCTACGAGCAGTACTTC
>TRBV29-1|TRBJ1-6|TRBD1|-
CSVGGTANSPLHF
TGCAGCGTTGGTGGGACAGCAAATTCACCCCTCCACTTT
>TRBV19|TRBJ2-3|TRBD2|-
CASRASGGFGTDTQYF
TGTGCCAGTAGGGCTAGCGGGGGGTTCGGCACAGATACGCAGTATTTT
>TRBV7-2|TRBJ2-1|TRBD2|once
CASRTSAYNEQFF
TGTGCCAGCAGGACTAGCGCCTACAATGAGCAGTTCTTC
>TRBV2|TRBJ2-2|TRBD2|once
CASTGTSGRNTGELFF
TGTGCCAGCACCGGGACTAGCGGGAGGAACACCGGGGAGCTGTTTTTT
>TRBV27|TRBJ1-1|-|-
CASSLYRTANTEAFF
TGTGCCAGCAGTTTATACCGGACGGCGAACACTGAAGCTTTCTTT
>TRBV10-1|TRBJ1-1|TRBD1|-
CASTESGTGRAFF
TGCGCCAGCACTGAATCCGGGACAGGTCGAGCTTTCTTT
>TRBV7-6|TRBJ2-7|-|-
CASSRNREGSYEQYF
TGTGCCAGCAGCAGAAACAGGGAAGGCTCCTACGAGCAGTACTTC
>TRBV11-2|TRBJ2-5|-|-
CASSLTRTGRETQYF
TGTGCCAGCAGCTTAACTAGGACGGGGAGGGAGACCCAGTACTTC